This T cell receptor beta chain is drawn from a study of beta chain features in type 1 diabetes (dated by TCRdb to 2016 to 2018). Context from the whole study: Mean age, gender distribution, total cell number and subset yield were not different between patients and healthy donors. A total of about 110,000,000 sorted cells were examined across all samples, and a strong correlation was observed between cell number per subset and RNA yield. The study compared TCRB repertoires of sorted circulating CD4+ T cell subsets between recently diagnosed type 1 diabetes patients and matched healthy donors. Whereas all 28 donors provided naive and central memory subsets, regulatory and stem cell-like memory subsets were isolated from just 8 patients and roughly 8 healthy donors. What the study reported, not specific to this receptor: Because cDNA rather than genomic DNA was sequenced, highly expressing activated cells could have been over-represented, although no difference in activation and CD3 levels was found between groups. Naive, central memory and regulatory TCRB repertoires appeared to be more alike among patients than among healthy donors. Because small numbers of individuals were included in the HLA sub-analyses, any influence of HLA type on TCRB rearrangement was left unresolved. Shorter templates might be favored by PCR, yet because patient and control samples were amplified and corrected together, any such skew would affect both groups equally. Type 1 diabetes patients showed a moderate but significant shortening of TCRB CDR3 length in all four CD4+ subsets. At VDJ recombination sites, patients with type 1 diabetes made fewer insertions and deleted more nucleotides, a pattern implying thymic rearrangement abnormalities.

CDR1 SGHVS and CDR2 FQNEAQ were looked up in the germline V gene. Including the terminal cysteine and phenylalanine, the CDR3 comprises 15 residues. The DNA shown is the 45-base CDR3, in frame from base 1. Trimming costs V 1 base and J 0 bases, and their ends lie 6 bases apart. As regards this clone: Its antigen is still unknown. The input lacks base qualities; no much larger clone sits a single base away.

All of the isolated RNA was reverse transcribed with the High Capacity cDNA Reverse Transcription Kit, so expressed TCRB transcripts were sequenced. Deep immunoSEQ sequencing was performed on naive, central memory and regulatory T cell samples, with an average of roughly 3.5 million total reads per sample. Sorted cells were lysed in RLT buffer and RNA was extracted with DNase-treated RNeasy Micro or Mini kits, depending on cell number. To prevent cross-contamination, each cell subset was processed individually, whereas patient and healthy donor samples were processed jointly. The immunoSEQ multiplex PCR was used to amplify TCRB sequences from cDNA, yielding 87-bp fragments that span the CDR3 region. The amplicons were sequenced using the Illumina HiSeq platform. In the source study's methods: Synthetic template baselines were used to correct PCR bias computationally, reads within Hamming distance 2 were collapsed, and singletons that could not be merged were discarded. By aligning reads against IMGT, V, D and J genes, CDR3 length, and insertions or deletions at six rearrangement sites were assigned. Within each subset, clonotype counts were normalized to sorted cell number, after which true diversity and Gini coefficients were computed with the tcR R package. The overlap coefficient, calculated on TCRB nucleotide sequences, was used to quantify repertoire sharing. As a proxy for the pre-selection repertoire, out-of-frame TCRB sequences from naive cells were analyzed. Not all clones reach the TCRdb copy of this immuneACCESS table, which keeps in-frame sequences only. Checked studies attribute under half of the gap to unresolved V genes and leave the rest unexplained. The DNA was the basis for D and trimming; V, J and clone size are from that table. This sample holds under 300,000 clones; approximately 16% were observed only once. The ten top clones hold 0.07% to 0.095% of the sample.

Each donor gave one peripheral blood draw, averaging approximately 0.12 L, which was collected into heparinised tubes. Naive, central memory, regulatory and stem cell-like memory CD4+ T cells were sorted on a BD FACSAria II using a panel including CD45RO, CCR7, CD25, CD127, CD95 and CD27. A purity above 95% was achieved for all sorted populations. PBMCs were separated immediately by Lymphoprep density gradient centrifugation and were stained directly, without being cultured. So that batch effects would be minimized, each experiment stained and sorted samples in pairs, pairing one healthy donor with one patient.

The chain was built from TRBV7-8 and TRBJ2-2; the D gene identity is not certain. Sequenced: naive CD4+ T cells from blood. What the cell subset or site label conveys for this sample: true naive CD4+ T cells. The sequence was obtained from a man under 40 with type 1 diabetes. The CDR3 reads CASSLGFPNTGELFF. The sequenced DNA: TGTGCCAGCAGCTTAGGTTTCCCGAACACCGGGGAGCTGTTTTTT.